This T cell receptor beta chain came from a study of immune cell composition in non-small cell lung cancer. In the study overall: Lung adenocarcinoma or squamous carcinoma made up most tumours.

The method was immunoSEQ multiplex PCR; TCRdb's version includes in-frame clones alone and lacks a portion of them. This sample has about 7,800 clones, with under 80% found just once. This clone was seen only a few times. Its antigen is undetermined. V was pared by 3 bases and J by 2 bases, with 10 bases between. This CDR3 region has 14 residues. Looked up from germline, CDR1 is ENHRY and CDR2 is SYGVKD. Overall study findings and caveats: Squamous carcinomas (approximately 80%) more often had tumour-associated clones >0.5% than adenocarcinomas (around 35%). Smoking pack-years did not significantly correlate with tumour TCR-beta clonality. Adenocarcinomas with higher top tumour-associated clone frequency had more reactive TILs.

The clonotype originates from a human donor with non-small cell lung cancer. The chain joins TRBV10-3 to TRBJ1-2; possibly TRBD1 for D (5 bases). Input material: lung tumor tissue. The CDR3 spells CAISEGDGNYGYTF. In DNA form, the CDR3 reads TGTGCCATCAGTGAAGGGGACGGCAACTATGGCTACACCTTC.